This entry features one T cell receptor (beta chain) sequence. CDR1 is MDHEN and CDR2 is SYDVKM in the germline V gene. V was pared by 3 bases and J by 7 bases, with 19 bases between. The CDR3 covers 15 residues. The data were obtained in a study of T cell changes during pregnancy in multiple sclerosis. Repertoires were generated with immunoSEQ multiplex PCR, while TCRdb's copy carries only in-frame clones and drops some. The sample lists tens of thousands of clones; 85% to 95% were seen once. The chain employs TRBV28 and TRBJ2-7, with a weak D call TRBD2 (6 bases). The sample consisted of CD4+ T cells from peripheral blood mononuclear cells, taken in the third trimester of pregnancy. This receptor was identified in a female donor with multiple sclerosis, enrolled in a pregnancy study. The DNA of the CDR3 is TGTGCCAGCAGTTTCGCTAGCGACCATACGGAGGAGCAGTACTTC. Translating gives CASSFASDHTEEQYF.